This T cell receptor (beta chain) was identified in a study of CD8 T cells in ankylosing spondylitis. Study-wide results and caveats: A CD8+ phenotype characterized the disease-linked clones, which were relatively rare in peripheral blood. In ankylosing spondylitis blood, a motif of seven or eight highly homologous TCR beta variants appeared characteristic.

Via MiXCR, TCRdb re-called the 5' RACE reads, giving one row per CDR3 protein. This table holds hundreds of thousands of distinct CDR3 sequences, about a quarter found once. At least ten counts were recorded for this clonotype. Its target is unknown. Trimming cost V 5 bases and J 2 bases; bases outside gene matches: 6. The CDR3 has 16 amino acids. The chain is built from TRBV12-3 or TRBV12-4 and TRBJ1-5; 10 nucleotides line up with TRBD1. This receptor was identified in a male donor with ankylosing spondylitis or in good health (not recorded which). The sample consisted of blood, either unsorted or a sorted T cell fraction (not recorded which). DNA of the CDR3: TGTGCCAGCAGTCCCGGGACAGGGGTTCGCAATCAGCCCCAGCATTTT. Translation: CASSPGTGVRNQPQHF.